Below, 28 T cell receptor beta chains from the same sample are listed, as sequenced in a study of T cell repertoires in ileal Crohn's disease. Clones were sequenced by immunoSEQ multiplex PCR, and TCRdb holds only the in-frame ones, with some missing. The sample records tens of thousands of clones, just under 80% being singletons. Sequenced material: ileal tissue. These receptors came from an adult with Crohn's disease.

This clone appeared once. This chain uses TRBV18 with TRBJ1-1; 10 bases match TRBD1. There are 15 residues in the CDR3. Unmatched junction bases numbered 9, after V lost 6 bases and J lost 5 bases. Germline assignment: CDR1 KGHSH and CDR2 LQKENI. The CDR3 region has the DNA TGTGCCAGCTCCTTCCGACAGGGGGCTAGGACTGAAGCTTTCTTT. Translated: CASSFRQGARTEAFF.

The genes are TRBV5-4 and TRBJ1-3; D ambiguous. Germline loops: CDR1 SGHNT, CDR2 YYREEE (reference sequence). The CDR3 has 13 amino acids. Trimming took off 3 bases at V and 8 bases at J, with 12 bases between the two ends. CDR3 DNA sequence: TGTGCCAGCAGCTCGGGTCTCTGGGACACCATATATTTT. This gives the protein CASSSGLWDTIYF.

V gene TRBV7-9 combines with J gene TRBJ1-1, with D possibly TRBD1 on 5 matching bases. The V gene lost 6 bases and the J gene lost 2 bases, with 13 bases spanning the gap. The CDR3 has 14 amino acids. CDR1 and CDR2 from the germline V gene are SEHNR and FQNEAQ (reference sequence). The CDR3 sequence: CASRFLRENTEAFF. CDR3 coding DNA: TGTGCCAGCAGGTTCCTCAGGGAAAACACTGAAGCTTTCTTT.

The chain employs TRBV11-3 and TRBJ2-7; D may be TRBD1 (7 bases). CDR1 and CDR2 (germline): SGHNT, YENEEA. Deletions cut 5 bases from V and 6 bases from J, with 14 bases between. The CDR3 loop spans 13 amino acids. CDR3 loop: CASSRRQGGEQYF. The CDR3 region has the DNA TGTGCCAGCAGCCGCCGACAGGGAGGCGAGCAGTACTTC.

The V gene is TRBV29-1, the J gene TRBJ1-1; 7 bases fit TRBD1. Germline-derived CDR1 and CDR2 are SQVTM and ANQGSEA. The CDR3 extends over 13 amino acids. The trim removed 6 bases at V and 4 bases at J, leaving 8 bases unmatched. CDR3 in amino acids: CSVRQGPGTEAFF. The CDR3 nucleotides are TGCAGCGTCAGACAGGGCCCAGGCACTGAAGCTTTCTTT.

This chain joins TRBV6-1 and TRBJ2-7, with 7 bases fitting TRBD1. Trimming removed 8 bases from V and 2 bases from J; junction bases left unmatched: 6. CDR3 length equals 13 residues. In germline, CDR1 is MNHNS, CDR2 SASEGT. The chain's CDR3 is CASGGDRAYEQYF. The DNA for the CDR3 is TGTGCCAGCGGGGGAGACAGGGCCTACGAGCAGTACTTC.

This clone was recorded once. The genes are TRBV10-3 and TRBJ2-7, with TRBD1 as a possible D gene (6 bases). The length of the CDR3 is 14 residues. V lost 11 bases and J 3 bases, leaving 20 bases between the germline ends. CDR1 and CDR2 from the germline V gene are ENHRY and SYGVKD. The CDR3 DNA sequence: TGTGCCGACCCACCTCGGGACACCTACTACGAGCAGTACTTC. The encoded protein is CADPPRDTYYEQYF.

This clone has more than one count but fewer than ten. V gene TRBV9 combines with J gene TRBJ2-5; the D gene is possibly TRBD1 (5 bases). The CDR3 consists of 15 residues. Trimming removed 3 bases at V and 5 bases at J, with 17 bases between. Looked up from germline, CDR1 is SGDLS and CDR2 is YYNGEE. Written as DNA, the CDR3 is TGTGCCAGCAGCGCCGTGGGGCTATGGGTGGAGACCCAGTACTTC. Amino acids: CASSAVGLWVETQYF.

The rearrangement links TRBV19 to TRBJ1-5, with a weak D call TRBD1 (5 bases). Trimming took 1 base from V and 2 from J, leaving 9 bases between them. The CDR3 spans 15 residues. Germline V gene lookup returns CDR1 LNHDA and CDR2 SQIVND (reference sequence). The CDR3 DNA reads as TGTGCCAGTAGTATAGGCAGGGCGGGCAATCAGCCCCAGCATTTT. Translation gives CASSIGRAGNQPQHF.

V is TRBV10-3 and J is TRBJ1-2; 7 positions match TRBD1. The CDR3 sequence is 14 residues long. V lost 6 bases, J lost 4 bases, and 8 bases stayed unmatched. CDR1 and CDR2 (germline): ENHRY, SYGVKD. For the CDR3, the DNA is TGTGCCATCAGCTCCGACAGGGTGGGCTATGGCTACACCTTC. Its protein product is CAISSDRVGYGYTF.

This chain connects TRBV4-1 to TRBJ1-1; D possibly corresponds to TRBD1 (5 bases). The CDR3 has 14 amino acids. CDR1 is MGHRA and CDR2 is YSYEKL in the germline V gene. Trimming took 4 bases from V and 1 from J, leaving 10 bases between them. CDR3 DNA: TGCGCCAGCAGCCTTTTACAGGCGAACACTGAAGCTTTCTTT. Protein product: CASSLLQANTEAFF.

The chain combines TRBV5-1 with TRBJ2-3, with unresolved D. This CDR3 has 14 residues. With 6 bases removed from V and 2 bases from J, the gap between germline ends came to 13 bases. Per germline, CDR1 SGHRS and CDR2 YFSETQ. Here the CDR3 reads CASKQVTYTDTQYF. The CDR3 DNA sequence: TGCGCCAGCAAGCAGGTTACTTACACAGATACGCAGTATTTT.

This chain joins TRBV27 and TRBJ2-1, with D tentatively TRBD2 (6 bases). Germline V gene lookup returns CDR1 MNHEY and CDR2 SMNVEV (reference sequence). The CDR3 has 15 amino acids. Trimming took 6 bases from V and 0 from J, leaving 12 bases between them. The CDR3 region is CASSPLATSYNEQFF. The CDR3 DNA is TGTGCCAGCAGCCCCCTAGCGACCTCCTACAATGAGCAGTTCTTC.

The chain combines TRBV5-1 with TRBJ2-2, with TRBD1 matching 8 bases. This CDR3 has 18 amino acids. CDR1 is SGHRS and CDR2 is YFSETQ in the germline V gene. Trimming removed 4 bases from V and 6 bases from J; junction bases left unmatched: 17. CDR3 in amino acids: CASSGDRTGSVLSGELFF. In DNA form, the CDR3 reads TGCGCCAGCAGCGGGGACAGGACTGGTAGCGTGCTCTCCGGGGAGCTGTTTTTT.

The chain uses TRBV5-1 and TRBJ1-1; D might be TRBD1 (6 bases). Germline-derived CDR1 and CDR2 are SGHRS and YFSETQ. V dropped 0 bases and J dropped 4 bases, with 19 bases sitting between them. The length of the CDR3 is 17 residues. The CDR3 loop reads CASSLGVGTGRGTEAFF. CDR3 sequence (DNA): TGCGCCAGCAGCTTGGGAGTTGGAACAGGGAGGGGCACTGAAGCTTTCTTT. The full variable domain, rest sourced from reference TRBV5-1 and TRBJ1-1, is KAGVTQTPRYLIKTRGQQVTLSCSPISGHRSVSWYQQTPGQGLQFLFEYFSETQRNKGNFPGRFSGRQFSNSRSEMNVSTLELGDSALYLCASSLGVGTGRGTEAFFGQGTRLTVV.

The chain is built from TRBV2 and TRBJ1-5; no reliable D call. In germline, CDR1 is SNHLY, CDR2 FYNNEI. Trimming took off 1 base at V and 3 bases at J, with 10 bases between the two ends. The CDR3 runs to 15 residues. The CDR3: CASSEGQVLNQPQHF. CDR3 nucleotides: TGTGCCAGCAGTGAAGGGCAGGTCCTCAATCAGCCCCAGCATTTT.

J is TRBJ1-2 and V is TRBV19; the D gene is possibly TRBD1 (5 bases). CDR1 is LNHDA and CDR2 is SQIVND in the germline V gene (reference sequence). V was cut by 4 bases and J by 3 bases, with 15 bases left in between. The CDR3 totals 15 residues. This chain's CDR3 is CASSTWAGRDYGYTF. The DNA for the CDR3 is TGTGCCAGTAGTACCTGGGCAGGGAGGGACTATGGCTACACCTTC. Full variable domain (rest looked up from reference TRBV19 and TRBJ1-2): DGGITQSPKYLFRKEGQNVTLSCEQNLNHDAMYWYRQDPGQGLRLIYYSQIVNDFQKGDIAEGYSVSREKKESFPLTVTSAQKNPTAFYLCASSTWAGRDYGYTFGSGTRLTVV.

This chain links TRBV19 with TRBJ2-6; D unclear. Germline V gene data show CDR1 as LNHDA and CDR2 as SQIVND (reference sequence). V lost 5 bases, J lost 1 base, and 3 bases lay in between. The CDR3 is 13 amino acids. CDR3: CASSHSGANVLTF. The CDR3 bases are TGTGCCAGTAGTCATTCTGGGGCCAACGTCCTGACTTTC.

The chain employs TRBV10-2 and TRBJ2-5; D possibly corresponds to TRBD1 (6 bases). The CDR3 length is 14 residues. Germline V CDR1 and CDR2: WSHSY, SAAADI. Trimming left V 3 bases short and J 7 bases short, with 15 bases between. The CDR3, as DNA: TGCGCCAGCAGTGATGATGGGGGCAGCGGGACCCAGTACTTC. It codes for CASSDDGGSGTQYF.

The chain joins TRBV5-6 to TRBJ2-3, with D possibly TRBD2 on 5 matching bases. The CDR3 sequence is 16 residues long. From germline, CDR1 is SGHDT and CDR2 YYEEEE. With 5 bases removed from V and 2 bases from J, the gap between germline ends came to 18 bases. CDR3 bases: TGTGCCAGCAGTAGGGTTGTGAGGGTCCTCACAGATACGCAGTATTTT. It codes for CASSRVVRVLTDTQYF.

This clone was seen a handful of times. The rearrangement uses TRBV19 and TRBJ1-4; D ambiguous. V dropped 5 bases and J dropped 4 bases, with 14 bases sitting between them. Germline-derived CDR1 and CDR2 are LNHDA and SQIVND (reference sequence). The length of the CDR3 is 15 residues. The CDR3: CASSPDGGYNEKLFF. The CDR3 nucleotides read TGTGCCAGTAGTCCCGACGGAGGCTATAATGAAAAACTGTTTTTT.

About this clone itself: The same CDR3 also results from other DNA sequences found in this sample. The chain combines TRBV29-1 with TRBJ1-1; D unresolved. The germline V gene encodes CDR1 SQVTM and CDR2 ANQGSEA. This CDR3 is built from 12 residues. The V end lost 3 bases, the J end lost 1 base, and 6 bases lay between the germline ends. In nucleotides, the CDR3 is TGCAGCGTTGATCGAGGGAACACTGAAGCTTTCTTT. Translation gives CSVDRGNTEAFF.

The chain couples TRBV5-8 to TRBJ1-4, with D possibly being TRBD1 (6 bases). CDR1 is SGHTS, CDR2 YDEGEE, per germline. Between the trimmed V and J ends, which lost 0 bases and 5 bases, there was a span of 11 bases. The CDR3 is 15 residues long. CDR3: CASSLDWTANEKLFF. The DNA for the CDR3 is TGTGCCAGCAGCTTGGATTGGACAGCGAATGAAAAACTGTTTTTT.

The genes are TRBV6-1 and TRBJ2-7, with TRBD1 matching 9 bases. CDR3 length: 14 amino acids. After removal of 6 bases from V and 3 bases from J, the junction contained 6 bases not matched to a gene. Germline CDR1 and CDR2: MNHNS and SASEGT. The CDR3 protein is CASRPMTGGYEQYF. CDR3 nucleotide sequence: TGTGCCAGCAGACCCATGACAGGGGGCTACGAGCAGTACTTC.

This chain uses TRBV14 with TRBJ2-7; D is possibly TRBD1 (5 bases). This CDR3 has 15 amino acids. The V end was cut by 0 bases, the J end by 5 bases, with 14 bases between. The germline CDR1 and CDR2 sequences are SGHDN and FVKESK. CDR3 DNA: TGTGCCAGCAGCCAAGATATGGACAAACCCAACGAGCAGTACTTC. Translated: CASSQDMDKPNEQYF.

The chain has TRBV5-8 and TRBJ2-7; tentatively, D is TRBD1 (6 bases). V was pared by 5 bases and J by 2 bases, with 26 bases between. The CDR3 loop spans 18 amino acids. Germline V gives CDR1 SGHTS, CDR2 YDEGEE. CDR3: CASSYWVGSGGGTYEQYF. The CDR3 region has the DNA TGTGCCAGCAGTTATTGGGTGGGTTCTGGGGGCGGCACCTACGAGCAGTACTTC.

The chain couples TRBV19 to TRBJ2-5; TRBD1 matches 7 bases. V was pared by 4 bases and J by 4 bases, with 6 bases of the junction left unmatched. Per the germline V gene, CDR1 is LNHDA and CDR2 is SQIVND (reference sequence). The CDR3 consists of 14 residues. The CDR3 region is CASSRQGNLETQYF. The CDR3, as DNA: TGTGCCAGTAGTAGACAGGGCAATTTAGAGACCCAGTACTTC.

V is TRBV7-3 and J is TRBJ2-5, with D possibly TRBD1 on 5 matching bases. V lost 5 bases and J lost 3, with 16 bases in between. From germline, CDR1 is SGHTA and CDR2 FQGTGA. There are 15 residues in the CDR3. The CDR3 protein is CASSPRGGAEETQYF. The CDR3, as DNA: TGTGCCAGCAGCCCCCGCGGTGGGGCGGAAGAGACCCAGTACTTC.